This T cell receptor (beta chain) was retrieved from a study of shared clonotypes between healthy human individuals. On the study more broadly: Researchers assigned three CD4 naive, three CD4 memory, two CD8 naive and one CD8 memory plate to each donor.

Trimming shortened V by 1 base and J by 7 bases, and 10 bases separated the two germline ends. Germline V gene data show CDR1 as SEHNR and CDR2 as FQNEAQ (reference sequence). The CDR3 is 13 residues long. DNA at around 210 ng, 25,000 to 35,000 T cell genomes, went into sorted-subset replicate PCRs. Data came from immunoSEQ multiplex PCR; TCRdb stores just in-frame clones and leaves some out. The data hold roughly 2.2 million clones, with 85% to 95% observed a single time. The clonotype comes from a man aged 18 to 29 in good health. Some clones in this sample may be carry-over from other donors' samples. This chain connects TRBV7-9 to TRBJ1-1; TRBD1 is a possible D gene (5 bases). The specimen sequenced was naive CD4+ T cells from PBMCs. The subset is: CD45RA+ positively selected. CDR3 DNA: TGTGCCAGCAGCTTAGAGTTCCAGGGTGAAGCTTTCTTT. Its protein is CASSLEFQGEAFF.